The present T cell receptor beta chain was sequenced within a study of prognosis after radiotherapy for stage I lung cancer. This clonotype has a count of ten or more. Its cognate antigen is unknown. V was pared by 5 bases and J by 5 bases, with 5 bases of the junction left unmatched. The germline V gene has CDR1 DFQATT and CDR2 SNEGSKA (reference sequence). The CDR3 covers 12 residues. From genomic DNA, two-round multiplex PCR was used to amplify TCR beta CDR3. Primers specific to each TRBV and TRBJ gene were used in first-round PCR. PCR's second round employed universal primers. Via MiXCR, TCRdb re-called the multiplex PCR reads, giving one row per CDR3 protein. The data hold some 56,000 distinct CDR3 sequences, with 26% observed a single time. Study-wide findings and caveats: After stereotactic body radiation therapy, patients with later distant metastases showed lower Shannon entropy.

This receptor was obtained from a donor over 45 with non-small cell lung cancer. The specimen was PBMCs, collected before or after stereotactic body radiation therapy (not recorded which). V is TRBV20-1 and J is TRBJ1-1; 7 bases are a match to TRBD1. The CDR3 sequence: CSAEGAGTEAFF. The CDR3, as DNA: TGCAGTGCTGAGGGGGCAGGAACTGAAGCTTTCTTT.